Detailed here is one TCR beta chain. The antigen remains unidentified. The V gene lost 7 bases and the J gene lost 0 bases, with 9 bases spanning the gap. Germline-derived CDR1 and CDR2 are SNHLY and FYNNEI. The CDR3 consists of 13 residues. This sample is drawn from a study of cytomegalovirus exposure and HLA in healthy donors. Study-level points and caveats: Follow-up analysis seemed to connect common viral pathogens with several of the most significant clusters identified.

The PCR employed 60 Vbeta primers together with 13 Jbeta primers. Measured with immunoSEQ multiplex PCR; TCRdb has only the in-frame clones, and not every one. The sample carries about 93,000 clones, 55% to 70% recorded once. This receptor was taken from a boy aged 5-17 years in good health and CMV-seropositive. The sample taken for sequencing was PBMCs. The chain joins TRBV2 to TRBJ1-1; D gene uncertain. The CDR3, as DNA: TGTGCCAGCAACTCAGACATGAACACTGAAGCTTTCTTT. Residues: CASNSDMNTEAFF.